This entry lists 27 T cell receptor beta chains sequenced from one sample in a study of blood T cell repertoires in COVID-19. Libraries were prepared by immunoSEQ multiplex PCR; TCRdb keeps only in-frame clonotypes and omits some of them. Of more than 450,000 clones listed, approximately 90% are singletons. Sequenced material: PBMCs or T cells enriched from blood (not recorded which). Receptors were obtained from a woman in her late teens or twenties who had recovered from COVID-19.

This rearrangement joins TRBV5-8 to TRBJ2-7; 7 positions agree with TRBD1. The length of the CDR3 is 14 residues. CDR1 is SGHTS and CDR2 is YDEGEE in the germline V gene. Trimming removed 4 bases from V and 5 bases from J; junction bases left unmatched: 9. The CDR3 DNA reads as TGTGCCAGCAGCATCGTAGGGGGCTTCGACGAGCAGTACTTC. This translates into CASSIVGGFDEQYF. The full variable domain, completed using reference TRBV5-8 and TRBJ2-7, is EAGVTQSPTHLIKTRGQQATLRCSPISGHTSVYWYQQALGLGLQFLLWYDEGEERNRGNFPPRFSGRQFPNYSSELNVNALELEDSALYLCASSIVGGFDEQYFGPGTRLTVT.

The rearrangement links TRBV5-6 to TRBJ2-3, with a weak D call TRBD2 (6 bases). The CDR3 consists of 15 residues. Germline values: CDR1 SGHDT, CDR2 YYEEEE. Trimming pared 0 bases from V and 5 bases from J, leaving 13 bases between. CDR3 nucleotides: TGTGCCAGCAGCTTGGCAGGAGGGTTAGGAGATACGCAGTATTTT. Residues: CASSLAGGLGDTQYF.

Here the CDR3 DNA reads TGTGCCAGCAGCGGACTCAACTCCCCCCAAGATACGCAGTATTTT. Translation gives CASSGLNSPQDTQYF. The chain combines TRBV6-4 with TRBJ2-3; D perhaps matches TRBD2 (5 bases). V lost 6 bases to trimming and J lost 5 bases, with 18 bases between them. The germline V gene encodes CDR1 MRHNA and CDR2 SNTAGT. This CDR3 is 15 amino acids long.

This clone was detected only a few times. The rearrangement links TRBV5-6 to TRBJ1-1; D is possibly TRBD1 (6 bases). CDR1 is SGHDT and CDR2 is YYEEEE in the germline V gene. This CDR3 region has 15 residues. Trimming stripped 0 bases from V and 4 bases from J, with 13 bases between. DNA of the CDR3: TGTGCCAGCAGCTTGGGAGGTGGGGGCCCCACTGAAGCTTTCTTT. Residues: CASSLGGGGPTEAFF.

The chain is built from TRBV3-1 (or the pseudogene TRBV3-2) and TRBJ2-7; the D gene is possibly TRBD1 (6 bases). This CDR3 has 13 residues. Trimming shortened V by 4 bases and J by 6 bases, and 13 bases separated the two germline ends. Looked up from germline, CDR1 is LGHDT and CDR2 is YNNKEL (reference sequence). The CDR3 sequence is CASSRLQGAEQYF. CDR3 DNA sequence: TGTGCCAGCAGCCGCTTACAGGGAGCCGAGCAGTACTTC.

This clone was observed a handful of times. The rearrangement joins TRBV10-3 to TRBJ1-1, with TRBD1 matching 7 bases. V lost 6 bases to trimming and J lost 10 bases; unmatched junction nucleotides: 8. The germline CDR1 and CDR2 sequences are ENHRY and SYGVKD. The CDR3 totals 12 residues. The CDR3 nucleotides read TGTGCCATCAGAGACAGGGCCGGCGTAGCTTTCTTT. Translating it yields CAIRDRAGVAFF.

The chain combines TRBV19 with TRBJ1-5, with D perhaps matching TRBD1 (6 bases). CDR1 and CDR2 (germline): LNHDA, SQIVND (reference sequence). The CDR3 is 15 residues long. Trimming removed 4 bases at V and 0 bases at J, with 10 bases between. Here the CDR3 reads CASSTGEISNQPQHF. CDR3 nucleotide sequence: TGTGCCAGTAGTACAGGGGAGATTAGCAATCAGCCCCAGCATTTT. The whole variable domain, remainder taken from reference TRBV19 and TRBJ1-5, is DGGITQSPKYLFRKEGQNVTLSCEQNLNHDAMYWYRQDPGQGLRLIYYSQIVNDFQKGDIAEGYSVSREKKESFPLTVTSAQKNPTAFYLCASSTGEISNQPQHFGDGTRLSIL.

The chain couples TRBV30 to TRBJ1-4; 7 bases fit TRBD1. This CDR3 has 15 residues. Germline-derived CDR1 and CDR2 are GTSNPN and SVGIG (reference sequence). J was trimmed by 1 base and V by 3 bases; bases with no gene match: 5. CDR3 DNA: TGTGCCTGGAGGGGACAGCCGGGAACTAATGAAAAACTGTTTTTT. Its translation is CAWRGQPGTNEKLFF.

The rearrangement uses TRBV5-1 and TRBJ2-3, with TRBD1 as a possible D gene (6 bases). Per germline, CDR1 SGHRS and CDR2 YFSETQ. This CDR3 is built from 15 residues. The germline V and J ends were trimmed by 5 bases and 6 bases, with 19 bases remaining between them. The CDR3 here is CASSPGHQAGDTQYF. In DNA form, the CDR3 reads TGCGCCAGCAGTCCGGGACACCAGGCGGGTGATACGCAGTATTTT.

The J gene is TRBJ2-3, the V gene TRBV3-1 (or the pseudogene TRBV3-2); D perhaps matches TRBD2 (5 bases). The CDR3 is 15 residues long. Trimming cost V 4 bases and J 3 bases, with 14 bases left between them. Germline values: CDR1 LGHDT, CDR2 YNNKEL (reference sequence). CDR3 residues: CASSREGRSTDTQYF. The CDR3 DNA reads TGTGCCAGCAGCCGAGAGGGCCGTTCAACAGATACGCAGTATTTT.

Regarding this clone: Different DNA sequences within this sample yield the same CDR3. The chain recombines TRBV28 with TRBJ1-1; D perhaps matches TRBD1 (5 bases). The germline CDR1 and CDR2 sequences are MDHEN and SYDVKM. Trimming cost V 5 bases and J 0 bases, with 7 bases left between them. The CDR3 spans 13 residues. CDR3 sequence: CASSPTVNTEAFF. In DNA, the CDR3 is TGTGCCAGCAGTCCGACAGTGAACACTGAAGCTTTCTTT.

This clone was counted a few times. The chain carries TRBV2 and TRBJ1-2; no clear D gene. Germline V CDR1 and CDR2: SNHLY, FYNNEI. V was clipped by 3 bases and J by 4 bases, with 6 bases between them. The CDR3 is made up of 12 amino acids. Here the CDR3 DNA reads TGTGCCAGCAGTGACGCGTTCTATGGCTACACCTTC. It specifies CASSDAFYGYTF.

The rearrangement links TRBV2 to TRBJ2-3, with 9 bases lining up with TRBD1. The CDR3 is made up of 16 amino acids. V trimming: 1 base; J trimming: 7 bases; junction bases outside the gene matches: 9. Per germline, CDR1 SNHLY and CDR2 FYNNEI. CDR3 DNA sequence: TGTGCCAGCAGTGAAGGGGACAGGGTTATTTTTAATACGCAGTATTTT. Translation: CASSEGDRVIFNTQYF. The whole variable domain, remainder taken from reference TRBV2 and TRBJ2-3, is EPEVTQTPSHQVTQMGQEVILRCVPISNHLYFYWYRQILGQKVEFLVSFYNNEISEKSEIFDDQFSVERPDGSNFTLKIRSTKLEDSAMYFCASSEGDRVIFNTQYFGPGTRLTVL.

This clone was detected once. This chain joins TRBV9 and TRBJ1-1; 7 bases match TRBD1. V trimming: 4 bases; J trimming: 8 bases; junction bases outside the gene matches: 8. The V gene's germline CDR1 is SGDLS and CDR2 YYNGEE. This CDR3 is built from 13 residues. CDR3 in amino acids: CASSPQEGGEAFF. In DNA, the CDR3 is TGTGCCAGCAGCCCCCAAGAAGGGGGCGAAGCTTTCTTT.

V and J are TRBV5-6 and TRBJ2-7; 7 bases are shared with TRBD1. Germline lookup yields CDR1 SGHDT and CDR2 YYEEEE. The CDR3 is 15 amino acids. V gave up 0 bases and J gave up 4 bases; unmatched junction bases: 7. Here the CDR3 reads CASSLDNIQGYEQYF. The CDR3 nucleotides read TGTGCCAGCAGCTTGGACAACATACAGGGGTACGAGCAGTACTTC.

This clone has a handful of counts. The chain has TRBV3-1 (or the pseudogene TRBV3-2) and TRBJ1-2, with D possibly TRBD1 on 6 matching bases. Looked up from germline, CDR1 is LGHDT and CDR2 is YNNKEL (reference sequence). V gave up 4 bases and J gave up 2 bases, with 11 bases separating them. The CDR3 is made up of 14 amino acids. CDR3 loop: CASSRLTGNYGYTF. For the CDR3, the DNA is TGTGCCAGCAGCCGTCTCACAGGGAACTATGGCTACACCTTC.

V is TRBV30 and J is TRBJ1-1; 7 nucleotides agree with TRBD1. This CDR3 has 14 residues. The V segment lost 1 base and the J segment 1 base; nucleotides outside the gene matches: 3. Germline V gene lookup returns CDR1 GTSNPN and CDR2 SVGIG (reference sequence). The CDR3 reads CAWSGDRANTEAFF. The CDR3 nucleotides are TGTGCCTGGAGTGGCGACAGGGCGAACACTGAAGCTTTCTTT.

The V and J genes are TRBV5-1 and TRBJ2-5; 7 nucleotides match TRBD1. The CDR3 length is 15 residues. V lost 4 bases and J lost 2; bases outside the gene matches: 8. Germline V lookup: CDR1 SGHRS, CDR2 YFSETQ. CDR3: CASSPRQGQQETQYF. The CDR3 DNA reads as TGCGCCAGCAGCCCCCGGCAGGGACAGCAAGAGACCCAGTACTTC.

This clone was found once. This rearrangement joins TRBV4-1 to TRBJ1-2; D is uncertain. Trimming pared 0 bases from V and 5 bases from J, leaving 4 bases between. This CDR3 contains 12 residues. Germline V gives CDR1 MGHRA, CDR2 YSYEKL. The CDR3: CASSQEEYGYTF. The CDR3 DNA reads as TGCGCCAGCAGCCAAGAAGAGTATGGCTACACCTTC.

The chain combines TRBV5-4 with TRBJ2-3; 15 bases are a match to TRBD2. Germline V gives CDR1 SGHNT, CDR2 YYREEE (reference sequence). This CDR3 has 14 amino acids. The J segment lost 5 bases and the V segment lost 10 bases, leaving 5 bases of the junction unmatched. CDR3 in amino acids: CAAWTSGGGDTQYF. In DNA, the CDR3 is TGTGCCGCCTGGACTAGCGGGGGGGGAGATACGCAGTATTTT.

Only a few counts were recorded for this clone. The rearrangement links TRBV19 to TRBJ1-1; D ambiguous. Trimming left V 5 bases short and J 3 bases short, with 25 bases between. CDR1 is LNHDA and CDR2 is SQIVND in the germline V gene (reference sequence). CDR3 size: 18 residues. CDR3 sequence reads: CASSHGPLRRERDTEAFF. In DNA, the CDR3 is TGTGCCAGTAGTCACGGACCCCTGAGGAGGGAGAGGGACACTGAAGCTTTCTTT.

This rearrangement joins TRBV3-1 (or the pseudogene TRBV3-2) to TRBJ1-2; perhaps TRBD1 as D (6 bases). V gave up 5 bases and J gave up 8 bases, with 12 bases separating them. The length of the CDR3 is 12 residues. Germline lookup yields CDR1 LGHDT and CDR2 YNNKEL (reference sequence). CDR3 amino acids: CASSVRGRGYTF. In DNA, the CDR3 is TGTGCCAGCAGCGTCAGGGGTCGGGGCTACACCTTC.

V usage is TRBV6-1 and J usage is TRBJ1-1; 11 nucleotides match TRBD1. V shed 3 bases, J shed 5 bases, and the junction held 2 bases outside the gene matches. This CDR3 contains 14 residues. From germline, CDR1 is MNHNS and CDR2 SASEGT. The CDR3: CASSEDRGLTEAFF. CDR3 bases: TGTGCCAGCAGTGAGGACAGGGGGCTAACTGAAGCTTTCTTT.

The CDR3 DNA sequence: TGTGCCAGCACCGGATCAGGGGGCAATCAGCCCCAGCATTTT. Encoded protein: CASTGSGGNQPQHF. The V gene is TRBV2, the J gene TRBJ1-5, with D tentatively TRBD1 (6 bases). CDR3 size: 14 residues. Looked up from germline, CDR1 is SNHLY and CDR2 is FYNNEI. The germline V and J ends were trimmed by 7 bases and 2 bases, with 12 bases remaining between them.

With regard to this clone: Other DNA sequences in the same sample also yield this CDR3. This chain connects TRBV28 to TRBJ1-2, with 11 nucleotides matching TRBD1. The CDR3 is 14 amino acids. V trimming: 4 bases; J trimming: 4 bases; junction bases outside the gene matches: 2. Looked up from germline, CDR1 is MDHEN and CDR2 is SYDVKM. In nucleotides, the CDR3 is TGTGCCAGCAGTTCCGGGACAGGGGGCTATGGCTACACCTTC. This encodes CASSSGTGGYGYTF.

The chain links TRBV10-3 to TRBJ1-6; 7 nucleotides agree with TRBD1. Germline trimming cut 10 bases from V and 18 bases from J; bases unmatched to any gene: 15. Germline values: CDR1 ENHRY, CDR2 SYGVKD. The CDR3 totals 12 residues. The CDR3 DNA sequence: TGTGCCAGCCCGCCCAACAGGGGCAGAGACCACTTT. Translated, it gives CASPPNRGRDHF.

The CDR3 protein is CASSPNRDPIYGYTF. The CDR3, as DNA: TGCGCCAGCAGCCCTAACAGGGATCCCATATATGGCTACACCTTC. The chain is built from TRBV5-1 and TRBJ1-2; D might be TRBD1 (6 bases). Germline V gene data show CDR1 as SGHRS and CDR2 as YFSETQ. This CDR3 spans 15 amino acids. The V end was cut by 4 bases, the J end by 5 bases, with 18 bases between.